This T cell receptor beta chain is from a study of T cells in Graves' hyperthyroidism and ophthalmopathy. Trimming removed 6 bases from V and 5 bases from J, with 13 bases in between. Germline V gene data show CDR1 as MNHNS and CDR2 as SASEGT. CDR3 size: 14 residues. Broader study findings: Ophthalmopathy was distinguished from stable hyperthyroidism by 13 V-J signatures. Blood shared most expanded thyroid clonotypes above 0.001.

Amplified TCR beta CDR3 regions derived from RNA transcripts. RT-PCR in the first round (using the HTBI primer set) targeted the TCR CDR3. MiXCR, run by TCRdb on the multiplex PCR reads, gives a single entry per CDR3 protein. The sample gives fewer than 550,000 distinct CDR3 sequences, approximately 14% of which show up once; 13% to 15% is in the top ten. This clonotype was picked up one time. The target antigen is unknown. Hyperthyroidism, newly diagnosed and lasting under 2 months, affected patients aged 18 to 65. Source material: blood. This sequence was found in a woman aged 18 to 35 with Graves' hyperthyroidism. The chain is built from TRBV6-1 and TRBJ2-2; possible D gene TRBD1, 6 bases. CDR3 sequence: CASSGTLGTGELFF. CDR3 nucleotides: TGTGCCAGCAGCGGGACACTGGGGACCGGGGAGCTGTTTTTT.